The 9 T cell receptor beta chains presented below share a single source sample, sequenced in a study of PD-1 blockade in classical Hodgkin lymphoma. Each patient relapsed following autologous stem cell transplantation, and prior brentuximab vedotin exposure differed. Here immunoSEQ multiplex PCR was the method, and the copy in TCRdb shows in-frame clones only, minus some. The sample has about 110,000 clones, 70% to 90% seen once. The specimen comprised peripheral blood mononuclear cells (PBMCs), sampled before the second cycle of nivolumab. The receptor set was obtained from a human donor with classical Hodgkin lymphoma.

CDR3 DNA sequence: TGTGCCATCAGTGAAGGGAGTGGCTTTCAAGAGACCCAGTACTTC. Amino acids: CAISEGSGFQETQYF. This chain uses TRBV10-3 with TRBJ2-5, with TRBD2 as a possible D gene (5 bases). From germline, CDR1 is ENHRY and CDR2 SYGVKD. This CDR3 comprises 15 residues. V was clipped by 3 bases and J by 2 bases, with 13 bases between them.

This chain links TRBV5-1 with TRBJ1-2; 8 bases fit TRBD1. The junction had 9 bases not matched to a gene; V was cut back by 3 bases and J by 8 bases. This CDR3 is built from 14 residues. Germline V lookup: CDR1 SGHRS, CDR2 YFSETQ. CDR3 nucleotides: TGCGCCAGCAGCTCGGCTGGACAGGGAGAAGGCTACACCTTC. Protein: CASSSAGQGEGYTF.

The chain is built from TRBV4-2 and TRBJ2-3; TRBD2 matches 9 bases. Germline V gene lookup returns CDR1 LGHNA and CDR2 YNFKEQ. The CDR3 is 16 residues long. With V trimmed by 1 base and J by 6 bases, 8 bases remained unmatched. The DNA of the CDR3 is TGTGCCAGCAGCCAAGTATGGTTAGCGGGAGCTGATACGCAGTATTTT. It specifies CASSQVWLAGADTQYF.

The rearrangement uses TRBV5-1 and TRBJ2-3, with D maybe TRBD1 (5 bases). Trimming removed 6 bases at V and 0 bases at J, with 14 bases between. The CDR3 runs 15 residues. Looked up from germline, CDR1 is SGHRS and CDR2 is YFSETQ. CDR3 sequence: CASKPQVSSTDTQYF. The CDR3 coding sequence is TGCGCCAGCAAACCACAGGTATCTAGCACAGATACGCAGTATTTT.

The chain uses TRBV2 and TRBJ1-5; D is ambiguous. The CDR3 runs 11 residues. V shed 6 bases and J shed 1 base, with 1 base lying between them. CDR1 SNHLY and CDR2 FYNNEI come from the germline V gene. The CDR3 nucleotides read TGTGCCAGCAGGAGCAATCAGCCCCAGCATTTT. Amino acid sequence: CASRSNQPQHF.

The genes are TRBV6-5 and TRBJ1-3; possibly TRBD1 for D (5 bases). Trimming pared 4 bases from V and 1 base from J, leaving 8 bases between. This CDR3 spans 14 amino acids. Germline CDR1 is MNHEY and CDR2 is SVGAGI. Here the CDR3 DNA reads TGTGCCAGCAGTTGGGACCGTTCTGGAAACACCATATATTTT. Amino acid sequence: CASSWDRSGNTIYF.

The chain joins TRBV25-1 to TRBJ2-1; the D gene is possibly TRBD2 (5 bases). Germline V gene sequence: CDR1 MGHDK, CDR2 SYGVNS. Trimming pared 10 bases from V and 6 bases from J, leaving 10 bases between. The CDR3 spans 11 residues. CDR3 sequence (DNA): TGTGCCACTGAGGACTTCAATGAGCAGTTCTTC. Translated: CATEDFNEQFF.

The gene calls are TRBV29-1 and TRBJ2-3; 13 nucleotides match TRBD2. The V and J ends lost 6 bases and 3 bases, in that order; junction bases with no gene match: 3. Germline lookup yields CDR1 SQVTM and CDR2 ANQGSEA. This CDR3 has 14 residues. In nucleotides, the CDR3 is TGCAGCGTGACGACTAGCGGGAGGACAGATACGCAGTATTTT. Amino acid sequence: CSVTTSGRTDTQYF.

The CDR3 here is CASSGQRENNEQFF. The CDR3, as DNA: TGCGCCAGCAGTGGTCAGCGGGAGAACAATGAGCAGTTCTTC. The chain uses TRBV10-2 and TRBJ2-1, with 8 bases identical to TRBD2. This CDR3 is built from 14 residues. Per the germline V gene, CDR1 is WSHSY and CDR2 is SAAADI. Trimming removed 4 bases from V and 5 bases from J; junction bases left unmatched: 4.